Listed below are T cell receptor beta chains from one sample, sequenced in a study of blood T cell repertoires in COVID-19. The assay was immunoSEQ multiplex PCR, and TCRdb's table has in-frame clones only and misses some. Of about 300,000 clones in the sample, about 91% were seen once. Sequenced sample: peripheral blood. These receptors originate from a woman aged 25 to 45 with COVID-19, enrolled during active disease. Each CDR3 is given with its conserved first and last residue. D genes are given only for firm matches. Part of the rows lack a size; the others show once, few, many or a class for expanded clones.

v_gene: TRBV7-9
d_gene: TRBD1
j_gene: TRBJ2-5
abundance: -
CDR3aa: CASSRGTGPQETQYF
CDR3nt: TGTGCCAGCAGCAGAGGGACAGGTCCTCAAGAGACCCAGTACTTC

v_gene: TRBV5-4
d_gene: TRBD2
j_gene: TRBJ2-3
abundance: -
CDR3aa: CASSLGTSGGVTDTQYF
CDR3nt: TGTGCCAGCAGCTTGGGGACTAGCGGGGGGGTAACAGATACGCAGTATTTT

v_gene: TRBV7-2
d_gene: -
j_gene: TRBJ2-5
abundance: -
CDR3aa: CASSLFAGQETQYF
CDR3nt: TGTGCCAGCAGCTTATTTGCGGGGCAAGAGACCCAGTACTTC

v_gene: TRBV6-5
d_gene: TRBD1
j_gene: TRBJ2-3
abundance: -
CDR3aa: CASSRGLSTDTQYF
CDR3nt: TGTGCCAGCAGTAGGGGGCTCTCAACAGATACGCAGTATTTT

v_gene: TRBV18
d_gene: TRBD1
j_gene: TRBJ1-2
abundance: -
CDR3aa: CASSHMADRGHGYTF
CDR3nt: TGTGCCAGCTCCCACATGGCGGACAGGGGGCACGGCTACACCTTC

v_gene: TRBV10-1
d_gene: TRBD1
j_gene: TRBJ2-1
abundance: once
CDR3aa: CASSSRDSSYNEQFF
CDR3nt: TGCGCCAGCAGTTCCCGGGACAGCTCCTACAATGAGCAGTTCTTC

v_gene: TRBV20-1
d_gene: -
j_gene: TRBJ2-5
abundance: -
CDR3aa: CSVRGSETQYF
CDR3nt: TGCAGTGTAAGGGGTTCGGAGACCCAGTACTTC

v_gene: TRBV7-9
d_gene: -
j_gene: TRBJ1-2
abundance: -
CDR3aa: CASSPVGDSYGYTF
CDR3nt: TGTGCCAGCAGCCCGGTAGGAGACAGCTATGGCTACACCTTC

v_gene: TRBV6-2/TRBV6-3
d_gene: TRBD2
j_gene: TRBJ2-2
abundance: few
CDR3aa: CASTPRLAANTGELFF
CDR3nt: TGTGCCAGCACCCCAAGGCTAGCGGCGAACACCGGGGAGCTGTTTTTT

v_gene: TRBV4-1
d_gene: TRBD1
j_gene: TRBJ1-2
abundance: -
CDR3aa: CASSQHRGGIGYGYTF
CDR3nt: TGCGCCAGCAGCCAACACAGGGGTGGAATAGGCTATGGCTACACCTTC

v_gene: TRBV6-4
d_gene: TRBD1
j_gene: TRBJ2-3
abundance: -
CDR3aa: CASTSDRGADTQYF
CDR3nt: TGTGCCAGCACCTCGGACAGGGGAGCAGATACGCAGTATTTT

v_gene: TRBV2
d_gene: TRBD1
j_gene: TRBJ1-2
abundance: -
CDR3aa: CASRPRDRGTLYGYTF
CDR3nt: TGTGCCAGCAGGCCCCGGGACAGGGGGACACTCTATGGCTACACCTTC

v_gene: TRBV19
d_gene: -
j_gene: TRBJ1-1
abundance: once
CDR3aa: CASSPGATEAFF
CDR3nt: TGTGCCAGTAGTCCAGGGGCCACTGAAGCTTTCTTT

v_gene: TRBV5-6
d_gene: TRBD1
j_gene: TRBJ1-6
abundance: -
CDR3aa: CASSSGQGLSYNSPLHF
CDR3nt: TGTGCCAGCAGCTCAGGACAGGGGCTGTCCTATAATTCACCCCTCCACTTT

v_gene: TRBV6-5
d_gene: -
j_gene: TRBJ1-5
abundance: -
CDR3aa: CASRPRLGEPQHF
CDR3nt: TGTGCCAGCAGACCCCGGTTAGGGGAGCCCCAGCATTTT

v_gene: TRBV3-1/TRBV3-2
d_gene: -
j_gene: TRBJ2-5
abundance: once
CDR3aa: CASSQASHQETQYF
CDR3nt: TGTGCCAGCAGCCAGGCCTCGCACCAAGAGACCCAGTACTTC

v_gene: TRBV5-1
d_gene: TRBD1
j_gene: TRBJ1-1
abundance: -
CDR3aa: CASSSQTGGHTEAFF
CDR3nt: TGCGCCAGCAGCTCCCAGACAGGGGGCCACACTGAAGCTTTCTTT

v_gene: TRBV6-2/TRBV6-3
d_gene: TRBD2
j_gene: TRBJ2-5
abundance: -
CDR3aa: CASSYQTSGNAHQYF
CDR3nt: TGTGCCAGCAGTTACCAGACTAGCGGAAACGCGCACCAGTACTTC

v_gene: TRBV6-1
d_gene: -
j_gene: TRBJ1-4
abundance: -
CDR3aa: CASSEYRRANEKLFF
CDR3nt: TGTGCCAGCAGTGAGTACCGGAGGGCTAATGAAAAACTGTTTTTT

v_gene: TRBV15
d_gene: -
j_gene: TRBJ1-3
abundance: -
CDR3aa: CATSRAGQTSGNTIYF
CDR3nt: TGTGCCACCAGCAGGGCAGGACAGACGTCTGGAAACACCATATATTTT

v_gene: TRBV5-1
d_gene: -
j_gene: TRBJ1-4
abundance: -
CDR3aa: CASSKRQRDTYSATNEKLFF
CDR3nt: TGCGCCAGCAGCAAGAGACAGCGGGACACCTATTCTGCAACTAATGAAAAACTGTTTTTT

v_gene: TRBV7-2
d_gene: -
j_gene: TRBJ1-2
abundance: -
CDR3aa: CASSLEIIGDGGYTF
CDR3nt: TGTGCCAGCAGCTTAGAGATTATAGGGGATGGAGGCTACACCTTC

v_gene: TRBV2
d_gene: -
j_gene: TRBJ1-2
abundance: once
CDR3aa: CASNSLRGTYGYTF
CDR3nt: TGTGCCAGCAATTCCCTCCGGGGGACCTATGGCTACACCTTC

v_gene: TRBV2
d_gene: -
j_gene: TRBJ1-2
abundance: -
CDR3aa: CASSEAVDSYTF
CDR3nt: TGTGCCAGCAGTGAAGCTGTGGACAGCTACACCTTC

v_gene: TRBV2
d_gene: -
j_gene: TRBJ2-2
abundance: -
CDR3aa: CASSSPGPTGELFF
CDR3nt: TGTGCCAGCAGCAGCCCAGGGCCAACCGGGGAGCTGTTTTTT

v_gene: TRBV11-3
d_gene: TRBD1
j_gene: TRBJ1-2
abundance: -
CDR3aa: CASSLGTGSYGYTF
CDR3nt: TGTGCCAGCAGCCTCGGGACAGGCTCCTATGGCTACACCTTC

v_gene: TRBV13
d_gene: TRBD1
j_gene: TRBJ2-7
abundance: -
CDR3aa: CASSMGTGYEQYF
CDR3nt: TGTGCCAGCAGCATGGGGACAGGGTACGAGCAGTACTTC